This is a list of T cell receptor beta chains from one sample in a study of PD-1 blockade in classical Hodgkin lymphoma. TCRdb's copy holds only in-frame clones and misses some; the assay was immunoSEQ multiplex PCR. This sample carries just under 20,000 clones, approximately 83% of them seen once, and the ten largest clones take 1% to 1.5%. Sequencing input: CD4+ T cells from blood. The origin of the receptors is a human donor with classical Hodgkin lymphoma. The conserved cysteine and the conserved F or W are not part of the CDR3 here.

J gene,V gene,CDR3 protein
TRBJ2-3,TRBV18,ASSPEGGISTDTQY
TRBJ2-1,TRBV7-6,ASTLWEVGYNEQF
TRBJ2-7,TRBV11-2,ASSFSREQY
TRBJ1-1,TRBV19,ASRGRAEAF
TRBJ1-2,TRBV6-5,ASSYSKQGYYGYT
TRBJ1-1,TRBV19,ASKQGADTEAF
TRBJ2-1,TRBV5-4,ASSLGTSGIGEQF
TRBJ2-3,TRBV2,ASRGMGGGSDTQY
TRBJ2-3,TRBV19,ASSIPAGSFMNTQY
TRBJ1-2,TRBV28,ASSLSGISYGYT
TRBJ2-7,TRBV19,ASSIAGRGHYEQY
TRBJ1-5,TRBV27,ASSLSTGGQPQH
TRBJ2-1,TRBV27,ASSPGQGAYNEQF
TRBJ2-1,TRBV10-2,ASMAGVYNEQF
TRBJ1-2,TRBV29-1,SVDWGNGYT
TRBJ2-1,TRBV18,ASSPDSNEQF
TRBJ1-1,TRBV20-1,SARWTEAF
TRBJ2-7,TRBV2,ASSDKSYGQY
TRBJ1-6,TRBV2,ASSDAGTSSYNSPLH
TRBJ2-2,TRBV25-1,ASRGGGRTGELF
TRBJ2-3,TRBV6-6,ASGGSSVDTQY
TRBJ2-3,TRBV14,ASSQGASIMADTQY
TRBJ1-4,TRBV19,ASSAQGQVTNEKLF